The entry that follows covers one T cell receptor (beta chain) sequence. Its antigen is unknown. Unsorted libraries came from 2 million PBMCs stored at -80 °C. This sample was included in a study of neurological immune-mediated disorders. The study, taken as a whole, reports: Private repertoires in all groups were suggested by the absence of shared CDR3 amino acid sequences among expanded clones across subjects.

The authors made cDNA by 5'RACE with 10-nucleotide random UMIs. TCRdb called the 5' RACE reads again in MiXCR, with one record for every CDR3 protein. The sample carries 65,000 to 80,000 distinct CDR3 sequences, 4.8% recorded once. The CDR3 extends over 14 amino acids. V lost 4 bases and J 1 base, leaving 8 bases between the germline ends. Germline-derived CDR1 and CDR2 are SGHDN and FVKESK. J is TRBJ2-1 and V is TRBV14, with D hard to call. Sequencing was carried out using PBMCs. The receptor was derived from a woman aged 65 to 85 with multiple sclerosis. Written as DNA, the CDR3 is TGTGCCAGCAGCCCTTTGGTGTCCTACAATGAGCAGTTCTTC. Protein: CASSPLVSYNEQFF.